This T cell receptor (beta chain) was found in a study of blood T cells in healthy people across ages. The authors ran a second PCR of roughly 6 to 12 cycles using a sample-barcoded 5' primer and a J-beta primer mix. One entry per CDR3 protein, called by TCRdb with MiXCR from the 5' RACE reads. The table has hundreds of thousands of distinct CDR3 sequences, about three fifths seen once. Germline lookup yields CDR1 SQVTM and CDR2 ANQGSEA. V lost 4 bases, J lost 3 bases, and 7 bases lay in between. This CDR3 has 12 amino acids. The clonotype originates from a young man in good health. The chain is built from TRBV29-1 and TRBJ1-5; D perhaps matches TRBD1 (6 bases). The specimen sequenced was blood. The CDR3 spells CSVGDTNQPQHF. The DNA of the CDR3 is TGCAGCGTTGGGGACACCAATCAGCCCCAGCATTTT.